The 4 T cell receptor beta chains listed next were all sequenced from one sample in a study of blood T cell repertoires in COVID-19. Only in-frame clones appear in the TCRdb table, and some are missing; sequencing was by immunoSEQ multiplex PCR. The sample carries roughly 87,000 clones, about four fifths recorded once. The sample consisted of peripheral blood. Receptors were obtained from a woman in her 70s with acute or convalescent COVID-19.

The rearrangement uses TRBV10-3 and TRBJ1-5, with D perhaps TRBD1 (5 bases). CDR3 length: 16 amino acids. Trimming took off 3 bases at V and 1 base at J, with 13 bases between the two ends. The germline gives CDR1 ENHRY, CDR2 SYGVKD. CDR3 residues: CAISDPKAGSNQPQHF. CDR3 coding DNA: TGTGCCATCAGTGATCCAAAGGCAGGGAGCAATCAGCCCCAGCATTTT.

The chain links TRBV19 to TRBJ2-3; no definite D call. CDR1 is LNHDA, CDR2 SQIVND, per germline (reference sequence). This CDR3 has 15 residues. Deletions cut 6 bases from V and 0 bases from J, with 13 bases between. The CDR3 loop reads CASRDWAESTDTQYF. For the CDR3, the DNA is TGTGCCAGTAGGGATTGGGCTGAGAGCACAGATACGCAGTATTTT.

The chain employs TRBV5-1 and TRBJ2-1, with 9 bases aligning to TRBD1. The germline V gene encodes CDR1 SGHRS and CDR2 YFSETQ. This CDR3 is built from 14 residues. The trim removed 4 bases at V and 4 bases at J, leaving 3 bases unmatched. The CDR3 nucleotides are TGCGCCAGCAGCGATGGGACAGGGTACAATGAGCAGTTCTTC. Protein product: CASSDGTGYNEQFF.

CDR3 coding DNA: TGTGCCAGCCTACCCCGGGACAGCTATAATTCACCCCTCCACTTT. This sequence encodes CASLPRDSYNSPLHF. V gene TRBV2 combines with J gene TRBJ1-6; 7 bases agree with TRBD1. With 8 bases clipped from V and 3 bases from J, the junction kept 7 bases outside the gene matches. This CDR3 is 15 amino acids long. CDR1 and CDR2 from the germline V gene are SNHLY and FYNNEI.